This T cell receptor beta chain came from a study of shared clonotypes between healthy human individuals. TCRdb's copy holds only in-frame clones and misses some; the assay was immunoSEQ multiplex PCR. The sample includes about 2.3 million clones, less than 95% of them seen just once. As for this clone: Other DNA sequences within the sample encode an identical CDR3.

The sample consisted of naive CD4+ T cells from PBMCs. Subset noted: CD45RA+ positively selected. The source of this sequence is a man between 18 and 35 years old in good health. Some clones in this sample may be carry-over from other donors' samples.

The CDR3 reads CSAPGVGEAFF. CDR3 DNA: TGCAGTGCTCCAGGGGTGGGTGAAGCTTTCTTT. The V call is TRBV20-1, the J call TRBJ1-1; perhaps TRBD1 as D (6 bases). The V gene lost 5 bases and the J gene lost 7 bases, with 11 bases spanning the gap. Germline-derived CDR1 and CDR2 are DFQATT and SNEGSKA (reference sequence). CDR3 size: 11 residues.